This entry lists 5 T cell receptor beta chains sequenced from one sample in a study of T cell responses to AZD1222 COVID-19 vaccine (dated by TCRdb to 2020 to 2023). Receptor amplification or capture employed the immunoSEQ multiplex PCR assay. TCRdb provides this immuneACCESS table in a form limited to in-frame rearrangements. Some clones are lacking; in checked studies, under half of them reflect an unresolved V gene, and why the rest are absent is not known. The sample has about 180,000 clones on record, 88% of them singletons. 7.7% of the sample is taken by the ten largest. The intended sense of this specimen's time point label: baseline before first vaccination. The material was peripheral blood, obtained on day 0 of AZD1222 vaccination. All receptors derive from an adult in good health.

The rearrangement uses TRBV28 and TRBJ2-7; D call uncertain. The CDR3 covers 11 residues. Between the trimmed V and J ends, which lost 4 bases and 6 bases, there was a span of 7 bases. Per the germline V gene, CDR1 is MDHEN and CDR2 is SYDVKM. The CDR3: CASSYLSEQYF. In DNA, the CDR3 is TGTGCCAGCAGTTACTTAAGCGAGCAGTACTTC.

This chain connects TRBV27 to TRBJ1-5, with TRBD1 matching over 11 bases. Trimming at V came to 3 bases and at J to 4 bases, leaving 2 bases not matched to a gene. In germline, CDR1 is MNHEY, CDR2 SMNVEV (reference sequence). The CDR3 is 15 amino acids. The CDR3 loop reads CASSLGTGGNQPQHF. The CDR3 DNA follows: TGTGCCAGCAGTTTGGGGACAGGGGGGAATCAGCCCCAGCATTTT.

This chain joins TRBV30 and TRBJ1-1; D unclear. CDR1 is GTSNPN and CDR2 is SVGIG in the germline V gene (reference sequence). This CDR3 spans 12 amino acids. The V end was cut by 0 bases, the J end by 7 bases, with 9 bases between. The CDR3 DNA follows: TGTGCCTGGAGTGTAAGCACCGGTGAAGCTTTCTTT. Translated, it gives CAWSVSTGEAFF.

The CDR3 loop is CASSLGAGATYEQYF. CDR3 in DNA: TGCGCCAGCAGCTTGGGTGCGGGGGCCACCTACGAGCAGTACTTC. V gene TRBV5-1 combines with J gene TRBJ2-7; perhaps TRBD2 as D (7 bases). Germline CDR1 SGHRS, CDR2 YFSETQ. V was cut by 0 bases and J by 2 bases, with 12 bases left in between. The length of the CDR3 is 15 residues.

The CDR3 sequence is CASNQMAGSNTEAFF. DNA for the CDR3: TGTGCCAGCAACCAGATGGCTGGATCAAACACTGAAGCTTTCTTT. The rearrangement joins TRBV11-2 to TRBJ1-1; D unclear. Germline CDR1 SGHAT, CDR2 FQNNGV. Trimming left V 7 bases short and J 2 bases short, with 17 bases between. The CDR3 has 15 amino acids.